The 29 T cell receptor beta chains reported below all come from one sample, sequenced in a study of blood T cell repertoires in COVID-19. The table came from immunoSEQ multiplex PCR; TCRdb's copy has only in-frame clones and leaves some out. The sample shows fewer than 400,000 clones, roughly 87% of them seen only once. Material for sequencing was PBMCs or T cells enriched from blood (not recorded which). The receptor source for this set is a woman aged 18-35 years who had recovered from COVID-19.

V is TRBV30 and J is TRBJ1-6; 8 bases line up with TRBD1. Germline assignment: CDR1 GTSNPN and CDR2 SVGIG (reference sequence). V was clipped by 5 bases and J by 10 bases; unmatched bases: 13. This CDR3 spans 15 amino acids. CDR3 sequence (DNA): TGTGCCTGGCAAGAGGGGAGACAGGGGAAGTCACCCCTCCACTTT. Encoded protein: CAWQEGRQGKSPLHF.

The genes are TRBV7-6 and TRBJ2-3, with 9 bases aligning to TRBD1. The CDR3 has 17 amino acids. J gave up 3 bases and V 5 bases, and 12 bases lay outside the gene matches. Germline values: CDR1 SGHVS, CDR2 FNYEAQ. The CDR3 region has the DNA TGTGCCAGCAGCCTGCGTGGGACAGGGCTTCTGACAGATACGCAGTATTTT. It specifies CASSLRGTGLLTDTQYF.

The chain links TRBV2 to TRBJ2-5, with D tentatively TRBD2 (7 bases). Germline CDR1 is SNHLY and CDR2 is FYNNEI. Trimming removed 1 base from V and 9 bases from J, with 18 bases in between. The CDR3 extends over 15 amino acids. This chain's CDR3 is CASSEGGWGGAAQYF. DNA for the CDR3: TGTGCCAGCAGTGAAGGAGGGTGGGGGGGCGCGGCCCAGTACTTC.

This chain links TRBV7-2 with TRBJ2-4, with D unclear. CDR1 is SGHTA and CDR2 is FQGNSA in the germline V gene. The CDR3 runs 15 residues. V shed 3 bases and J shed 0 bases, with 9 bases lying between them. For the CDR3, the DNA is TGTGCCAGCAGCTTTATGAGCCTAGCCAAAAACATTCAGTACTTC. Translating it yields CASSFMSLAKNIQYF.

The rearrangement joins TRBV5-8 to TRBJ1-3; maybe TRBD1 (6 bases). This CDR3 spans 15 amino acids. V lost 5 bases and J lost 0, with 12 bases in between. Germline V lookup: CDR1 SGHTS, CDR2 YDEGEE. CDR3 sequence (DNA): TGTGCCAGCAGGTTCGACAGGTCCTCTGGAAACACCATATATTTT. Its protein product is CASRFDRSSGNTIYF.

V usage is TRBV7-9 and J usage is TRBJ2-7, with TRBD2 matching 14 bases. Germline V lookup: CDR1 SEHNR, CDR2 FQNEAQ (reference sequence). The CDR3 is 14 amino acids. J gave up 6 bases and V 5 bases, and 3 bases lay outside the gene matches. This CDR3 reads CASSLGTSGSEQYF. The CDR3, as DNA: TGTGCCAGCAGCCTCGGGACTAGCGGGAGCGAGCAGTACTTC.

The J gene is TRBJ2-1, the V gene TRBV19; the match to TRBD2 covers 9 bases. From germline, CDR1 is LNHDA and CDR2 SQIVND (reference sequence). Unmatched junction bases numbered 2, after V lost 6 bases and J lost 2 bases. CDR3 length: 14 residues. This chain's CDR3 is CASRRGGAYNEQFF. For the CDR3, the DNA is TGTGCCAGTAGGCGCGGGGGGGCCTACAATGAGCAGTTCTTC.

This clone was observed a single time. The chain is built from TRBV7-9 and TRBJ2-3; TRBD2 matches 9 bases. The germline gives CDR1 SEHNR, CDR2 FQNEAQ (reference sequence). V lost 3 bases to trimming and J lost 0 bases; unmatched junction nucleotides: 13. The length of the CDR3 is 19 residues. In DNA, the CDR3 is TGTGCCAGCAGCTTTATATGGACTAGCGATACCACTAGCACAGATACGCAGTATTTT. Protein: CASSFIWTSDTTSTDTQYF.

The CDR3 DNA sequence: TGCGCCAGCAGAGCCGACAGGGGTACTGAAGCTTTCTTT. Translation gives CASRADRGTEAFF. This rearrangement joins TRBV5-1 to TRBJ1-1; 8 positions agree with TRBD1. Germline loops: CDR1 SGHRS, CDR2 YFSETQ. The CDR3 is made up of 13 amino acids. V lost 5 bases to trimming and J lost 5 bases; unmatched junction nucleotides: 5.

The chain employs TRBV30 and TRBJ1-1; 10 nucleotides agree with TRBD1. Per the germline V gene, CDR1 is GTSNPN and CDR2 is SVGIG (reference sequence). V was clipped by 3 bases and J by 3 bases; unmatched bases: 13. This CDR3 is built from 17 residues. The CDR3 reads CAWSVLRQGAKDTEAFF. CDR3 sequence (DNA): TGTGCCTGGAGCGTTCTGAGACAGGGGGCGAAGGACACTGAAGCTTTCTTT.

This chain links TRBV19 with TRBJ1-6; unclear D gene. The CDR3 covers 13 residues. V gave up 3 bases and J gave up 7 bases, with 7 bases separating them. The germline CDR1 and CDR2 sequences are LNHDA and SQIVND (reference sequence). The DNA of the CDR3 is TGTGCCAGTAGTATTGCGGGGAATTCACCCCTCCACTTT. Translating gives CASSIAGNSPLHF.

This chain uses TRBV2 with TRBJ1-1; 9 bases are shared with TRBD1. The CDR3 loop spans 13 amino acids. Germline values: CDR1 SNHLY, CDR2 FYNNEI. V lost 6 bases to trimming and J lost 7 bases; unmatched junction nucleotides: 6. CDR3 in amino acids: CASRTQGAGEAFF. The CDR3 DNA reads as TGTGCCAGCAGGACACAGGGGGCCGGTGAAGCTTTCTTT.

This clone is judged medium-sized. J is TRBJ1-2 and V is TRBV9; D uncertain. V lost 0 bases, J lost 2 bases, and 14 bases lay in between. This CDR3 comprises 16 residues. Germline CDR1 SGDLS, CDR2 YYNGEE. In DNA, the CDR3 is TGTGCCAGCAGCGTAGGGGTGCAGGCTGTAAACTATGGCTACACCTTC. As protein: CASSVGVQAVNYGYTF.

The V and J genes are TRBV5-1 and TRBJ1-2, with a possible D match to TRBD1 (6 bases). The CDR3 spans 15 residues. V was trimmed by 2 bases and J by 2 bases, leaving 13 bases between them. CDR1 is SGHRS, CDR2 YFSETQ, per germline. CDR3 bases: TGCGCCAGCAGCTTCGGAACAGGGTTAAACTATGGCTACACCTTC. Translation: CASSFGTGLNYGYTF.

This clone was counted a few times. This chain links TRBV5-1 with TRBJ1-1; TRBD1 matches 10 bases. The V gene end was trimmed by 3 bases and the J gene end by 11 bases; junction bases not matched to a gene: 10. Germline V CDR1 and CDR2: SGHRS, YFSETQ. This CDR3 contains 14 residues. This chain's CDR3 is CASSSDRGLLDAFF. As DNA, the CDR3 is TGCGCCAGCAGCTCAGACAGGGGGCTTTTAGACGCTTTCTTT. Full variable domain (remainder filled in from reference TRBV5-1 and TRBJ1-1): KAGVTQTPRYLIKTRGQQVTLSCSPISGHRSVSWYQQTPGQGLQFLFEYFSETQRNKGNFPGRFSGRQFSNSRSEMNVSTLELGDSALYLCASSSDRGLLDAFFGQGTRLTVV.

The CDR3 protein is CASSMEIYGYTF. DNA for the CDR3: TGTGCCAGTAGTATGGAGATCTATGGCTACACCTTC. The chain links TRBV19 to TRBJ1-2, with no clear D. V lost 3 bases to trimming and J lost 4 bases, with 6 bases between them. CDR3 length: 12 residues. Germline loops: CDR1 LNHDA, CDR2 SQIVND (reference sequence).

The gene calls are TRBV27 and TRBJ1-2, with D possibly matching TRBD1 (6 bases). This CDR3 spans 17 amino acids. Germline lookup yields CDR1 MNHEY and CDR2 SMNVEV (reference sequence). V lost 2 bases, J lost 8 bases, and 24 bases lay in between. In DNA, the CDR3 is TGTGCCAGCAGTTTAAGTCTAGGAAATTACAGGGCTCAGGGCTACACCTTC. It is translated as CASSLSLGNYRAQGYTF.

This clone was detected once. V usage is TRBV4-1 and J usage is TRBJ1-5, with D possibly being TRBD1 (5 bases). Germline V CDR1 and CDR2: MGHRA, YSYEKL. With 3 bases removed from V and 0 bases from J, the gap between germline ends came to 18 bases. This CDR3 has 18 residues. Here the CDR3 reads CASSHLETGHHSNQPQHF. Here the CDR3 DNA reads TGCGCCAGCAGCCATCTAGAAACAGGCCACCATAGCAATCAGCCCCAGCATTTT.

V gene TRBV27 combines with J gene TRBJ2-1, with TRBD1 matching 9 bases. J lost 2 bases, V lost 5 bases, and 7 bases had no gene match. This CDR3 spans 16 amino acids. Germline V lookup: CDR1 MNHEY, CDR2 SMNVEV (reference sequence). The CDR3 DNA reads as TGTGCCAGCAGTGTCTTAGGGACAGGGACCTACAATGAGCAGTTCTTC. It encodes CASSVLGTGTYNEQFF.

The V call is TRBV20-1, the J call TRBJ2-1, with D unresolved. CDR1 and CDR2 from the germline V gene are DFQATT and SNEGSKA (reference sequence). V shed 5 bases and J shed 0 bases, with 2 bases lying between them. This CDR3 contains 11 residues. The CDR3 coding sequence is TGCAGTGCTCTCTCCTACAATGAGCAGTTCTTC. It translates to CSALSYNEQFF.

The rearrangement joins TRBV4-3 to TRBJ1-5; no reliable D call. The CDR3 length is 15 residues. The V end was cut by 0 bases, the J end by 9 bases, with 15 bases between. The germline CDR1 and CDR2 sequences are LGHNA and YSLEER. The DNA for the CDR3 is TGCGCCAGCAGCCAAGATGCGAGCCCACGTATGCCCCAGCATTTT. Protein product: CASSQDASPRMPQHF.

This chain uses TRBV9 with TRBJ2-3; 9 nucleotides line up with TRBD2. Germline CDR1 reads SGDLS; CDR2 reads YYNGEE. CDR3 length equals 14 residues. V trimming: 3 bases; J trimming: 3 bases; junction bases outside the gene matches: 2. The CDR3: CASSASGKTDTQYF. CDR3 bases: TGTGCCAGCAGCGCTAGCGGGAAAACAGATACGCAGTATTTT.

The rearrangement joins TRBV7-3 to TRBJ2-1; 8 nucleotides align to TRBD2. J lost 2 bases, V lost 1 base, and 4 bases had no gene match. Germline CDR1 SGHTA, CDR2 FQGTGA. The CDR3 has 16 residues. The CDR3, as DNA: TGTGCCAGCAGCTTAAGTCCAGCGGGAGCCTACAATGAGCAGTTCTTC. It codes for CASSLSPAGAYNEQFF.

The chain has TRBV21-1 and TRBJ1-3. TRBV21-1 is described as a pseudogene. CDR3 length: 14 amino acids. CDR3 DNA sequence: TGTGCCTTCCGAGGGAGGGTTAGTAGGGACACCATATATTTT. It codes for CAFRGRVSRDTIYF.

This chain links TRBV7-9 with TRBJ2-3; TRBD1 matches at 10 bases. CDR1 SEHNR and CDR2 FQNEAQ come from the germline V gene (reference sequence). Losses at the gene ends were 5 bases for V and 6 bases for J; bases not matched to a gene: 5. CDR3 length: 14 amino acids. Here the CDR3 DNA reads TGTGCCAGCAGCCCACGGGACAGGGGTGATACGCAGTATTTT. Protein sequence: CASSPRDRGDTQYF.

This sequence joins TRBV27 and TRBJ1-4, with no clear D. CDR1 MNHEY and CDR2 SMNVEV come from the germline V gene (reference sequence). V was trimmed by 5 bases and J by 7 bases, leaving 11 bases between them. The CDR3 spans 13 residues. CDR3 coding DNA: TGTGCCAGCAGTCTAAGAGGCGCTGAAAAACTGTTTTTT. It is translated as CASSLRGAEKLFF.

The chain carries TRBV16 and TRBJ1-5, with a possible D match to TRBD1 (5 bases). The CDR3 length is 15 residues. The V and J ends lost 5 bases and 1 base respectively, with 12 bases between them. The germline V gene encodes CDR1 KGHSY and CDR2 FQNENV. The CDR3 region has the DNA TGTGCCAGCAGCGCAGGGCCTAGAAGCAATCAGCCCCAGCATTTT. This encodes CASSAGPRSNQPQHF.

The rearrangement links TRBV6-1 to TRBJ1-1; a possible D gene is TRBD1 (5 bases). The CDR3 has 13 residues. The germline V gene has CDR1 MNHNS and CDR2 SASEGT. Trimming removed 3 bases from V and 4 bases from J, with 9 bases in between. The CDR3 nucleotides read TGTGCCAGCAGTGATTGGGGGGGCACTGAAGCTTTCTTT. Amino acid sequence: CASSDWGGTEAFF.

The V and J genes are TRBV5-6 and TRBJ2-5, with 13 positions matching TRBD2. CDR1 and CDR2 from the germline V gene are SGHDT and YYEEEE. The CDR3 spans 16 residues. V trimming: 1 base; J trimming: 5 bases; junction bases outside the gene matches: 5. CDR3 amino acids: CASSLKTSGGRETQYF. The CDR3 DNA follows: TGTGCCAGCAGCTTGAAGACTAGCGGGGGGCGGGAGACCCAGTACTTC. The variable domain in full, with the rest retrieved from reference TRBV5-6 and TRBJ2-5, is DAGVTQSPTHLIKTRGQQVTLRCSPKSGHDTVSWYQQALGQGPQFIFQYYEEEERQRGNFPDRFSGHQFPNYSSELNVNALLLGDSALYLCASSLKTSGGRETQYFGPGTRLLVL.